Below, 5 T cell receptor beta chains from the same sample are listed, as sequenced in a study of blood T cell repertoires in COVID-19 (dated by TCRdb to the early 2020s). To prepare the library, the immunoSEQ multiplex PCR assay was applied. The source is immuneACCESS, and TCRdb retained only in-frame sequences with V and J called. Part of the clones is not carried over; for the studies checked, unresolved V genes explain less than half of this, and the remainder is unexplained. The sample table contains tens of thousands of clones; only one count was recorded for around 84% of them. Together, the top ten hold approximately 59% of the sample. The specimen was peripheral blood. The receptors were sampled from a man between 65 and 80 years old with acute or convalescent COVID-19.

The chain uses TRBV5-1 and TRBJ1-1; a possible D gene is TRBD1 (5 bases). Germline V gene lookup returns CDR1 SGHRS and CDR2 YFSETQ. This CDR3 has 14 residues. V gave up 4 bases and J gave up 5 bases, with 15 bases separating them. CDR3 loop: CASSPGGLETEAFF. Written as DNA, the CDR3 is TGCGCCAGCAGCCCCGGGGGGTTGGAGACTGAAGCTTTCTTT.

The chain's CDR3 is CASSLGQGTDTQYF. CDR3 nucleotide sequence: TGTGCCAGCAGCTTAGGACAGGGCACAGATACGCAGTATTTT. The chain recombines TRBV13 with TRBJ2-3; D might be TRBD1 (5 bases). CDR1 and CDR2 (germline): PRHDT, FYEKMQ (reference sequence). The CDR3 loop spans 14 amino acids. V was pared by 0 bases and J by 1 base, with 5 bases between.

The chain couples TRBV4-1 to TRBJ2-5, with TRBD1 matching 7 bases. There are 14 residues in the CDR3. With V trimmed by 2 bases and J by 5 bases, 5 bases remained unmatched. Germline CDR1 and CDR2: MGHRA and YSYEKL. In DNA, the CDR3 is TGCGCCAGCAGCCAATTAGAACAGGGGGAGACCCAGTACTTC. Translated, it gives CASSQLEQGETQYF.

J is TRBJ2-7 and V is TRBV10-2; 7 bases line up with TRBD1. Germline V gene data show CDR1 as WSHSY and CDR2 as SAAADI. V dropped 1 base and J dropped 2; count of bases not matched to a gene: 8. The length of the CDR3 is 16 residues. The CDR3 region is CASSEFRDSSTYEQYF. CDR3 DNA sequence: TGCGCCAGCAGTGAGTTCCGGGACAGCTCAACCTACGAGCAGTACTTC.

The table lists this clone with a few counts. The V and J genes are TRBV19 and TRBJ1-2, with no clear D. Trimming took off 8 bases at V and 3 bases at J, with 19 bases between the two ends. From germline, CDR1 is LNHDA and CDR2 SQIVND (reference sequence). The CDR3 has 15 amino acids. Here the CDR3 DNA reads TGTGCCAGTGGCAGGATCCTACCCCTTGACTATGGCTACACCTTC. As protein: CASGRILPLDYGYTF. The whole variable domain, filled in from reference TRBV19 and TRBJ1-2, reads DGGITQSPKYLFRKEGQNVTLSCEQNLNHDAMYWYRQDPGQGLRLIYYSQIVNDFQKGDIAEGYSVSREKKESFPLTVTSAQKNPTAFYLCASGRILPLDYGYTFGSGTRLTVV.